The entry below gives a single TCR beta chain sequence along with its context. Using RNA transcripts as the source, TCR beta CDR3 regions were amplified. During a first-round RT-PCR of the TCR CDR3, the HTBI primer set was used. Each CDR3 protein is one row after TCRdb ran MiXCR on the multiplex PCR reads. Of about 600,000 distinct CDR3 sequences listed, 16% are singletons. CDR1 and CDR2 from the germline V gene are SQVTM and ANQGSEA. V was cut by 3 bases and J by 3 bases, with 13 bases left in between. The CDR3 has 14 amino acids. The source of the sample is a study of T cells in Graves' hyperthyroidism and ophthalmopathy.

The origin of this receptor is a woman in her thirties or forties with Graves' ophthalmopathy. This chain connects TRBV29-1 to TRBJ2-3; no clear D. The specimen was blood. CDR3 residues: CSVDGVGFTDTQYF. DNA of the CDR3: TGCAGCGTTGACGGAGTTGGCTTTACAGATACGCAGTATTTT.